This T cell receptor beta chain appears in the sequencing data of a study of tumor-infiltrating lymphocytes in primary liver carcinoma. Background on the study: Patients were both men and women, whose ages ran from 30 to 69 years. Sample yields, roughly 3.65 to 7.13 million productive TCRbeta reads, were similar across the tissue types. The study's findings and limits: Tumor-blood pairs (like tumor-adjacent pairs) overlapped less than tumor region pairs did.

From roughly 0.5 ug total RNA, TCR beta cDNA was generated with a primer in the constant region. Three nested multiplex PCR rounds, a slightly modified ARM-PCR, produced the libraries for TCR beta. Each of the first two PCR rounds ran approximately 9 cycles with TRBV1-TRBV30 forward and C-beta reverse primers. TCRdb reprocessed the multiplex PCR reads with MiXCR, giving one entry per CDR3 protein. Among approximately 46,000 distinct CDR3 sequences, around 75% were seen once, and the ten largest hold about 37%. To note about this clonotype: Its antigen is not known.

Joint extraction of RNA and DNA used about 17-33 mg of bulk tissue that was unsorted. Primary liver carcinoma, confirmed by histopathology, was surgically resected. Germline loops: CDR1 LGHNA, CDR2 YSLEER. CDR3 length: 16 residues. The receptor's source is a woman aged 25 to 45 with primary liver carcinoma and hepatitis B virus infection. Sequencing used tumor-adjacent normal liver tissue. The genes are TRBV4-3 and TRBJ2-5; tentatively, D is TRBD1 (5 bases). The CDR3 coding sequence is TGCGACAGGAGTCTTAATAGTTTCCCGTACCAAGAGACCCAGTACTTC. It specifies CDRSLNSFPYQETQYF.